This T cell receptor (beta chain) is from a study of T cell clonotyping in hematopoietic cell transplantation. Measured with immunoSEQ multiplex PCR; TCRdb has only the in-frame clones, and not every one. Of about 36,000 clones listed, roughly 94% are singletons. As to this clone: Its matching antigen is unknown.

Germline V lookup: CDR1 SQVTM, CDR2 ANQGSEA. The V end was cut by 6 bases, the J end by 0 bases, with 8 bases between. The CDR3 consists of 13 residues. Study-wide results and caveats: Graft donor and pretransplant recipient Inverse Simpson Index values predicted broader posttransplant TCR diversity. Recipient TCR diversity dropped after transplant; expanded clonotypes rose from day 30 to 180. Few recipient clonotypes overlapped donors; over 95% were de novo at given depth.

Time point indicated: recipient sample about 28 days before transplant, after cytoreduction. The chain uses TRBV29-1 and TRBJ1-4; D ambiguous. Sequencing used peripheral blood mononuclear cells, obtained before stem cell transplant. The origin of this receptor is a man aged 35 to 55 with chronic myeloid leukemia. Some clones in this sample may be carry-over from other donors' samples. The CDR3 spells CSVSPATNEKLFF. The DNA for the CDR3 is TGCAGCGTCAGCCCAGCAACTAATGAAAAACTGTTTTTT.